This record looks at one TCR beta chain sequence and its context. It has no known antigen specificity. For each CD8+ T cell subset, flow sorting was done in triplicate, and about 300,000 cells per subset went directly into RLT lysis buffer. Naive CD8+ T cells were defined stringently as CD45RO-CCR7+CD27+CD95- to exclude memory contaminants. Peripheral blood mononuclear cells were isolated from buffy coats using standard density gradient centrifugation. A FACSAria III was used to flow-sort naive CXCR3-negative and CXCR3-positive CD8+ T cells. Total RNA was extracted from sorted cells using an RNeasy Mini Kit. Instrument on record: NextSeq 550. The Human TCR Profiling Kit (MiLaboratory) was used to make UMI-labeled 5' RACE TRB cDNA libraries. cDNA synthesis used the entire amount of extracted RNA, and PCR amplification then used the entire amount of cDNA produced. The libraries were made side by side, with each library going through the same number of PCR cycles. In the original analysis: MIGEC and MiXCR extracted about 53,000 +/- 10,000 unique UMI-labeled TRB cDNA molecules per library, requiring at least two reads per UMI. On average, about 40,000 +/- 10,000 functional in-frame TRB CDR3 nucleotide clonotypes lacking stop codons were found per library. After downsampling to 5000 UMI-labeled TRB molecules per sample, diversity metrics, including normalized Shannon-Wiener and Chao1, were computed in VDJtools. Clonotype-size-weighted physicochemical properties of the central five CDR3 residues (interaction energy, strength, volume and Kidera factor 4) were computed in VDJtools. TCRdb reprocessed the reads, and each CDR3 protein sequence is entered once, without DNA. These V and J calls derive from TCRdb rather than the authors' analysis. The data table for this sample lists fewer than 65,000 distinct CDR3 sequences. The ten largest clones add up to around 5% of the sample.

Inclusive of the bounding cysteine and phenylalanine, the CDR3 is 16 residues long. No coding sequence is recorded. CDR1 and CDR2 are drawn from the germline V gene: MDHEN, SYDVKM. The sample comes from a study of CXCR3-negative and CXCR3-positive naive CD8 T cells (dated by TCRdb to between 2019 and 2020). Some background on the complete study: In total, roughly 140 million TRB reads were obtained, which works out to roughly 1.5 +/- 0.3 million reads per library. For the TRBV-TRBJ cluster analysis, the naive subsets came from about five donors, while the memory cells came from 3 donors. Diversity and physicochemical repertoire analyses were performed on about a dozen donors pooled from two independent experiments. The study at large found these results: Because surface CD5, which has been linked to self-reactivity in mice, was comparable between naive subsets, TCR interaction strength was also inferred from TRB CDR3 physicochemical properties. Freshly isolated PBMCs were used for most assays because CXCR3 expression partially decreased after cryopreservation. Within the same donor, TRBV-TRBJ usage looked similar between naive CXCR3-negative and CXCR3-positive cells, but memory cells had distinct patterns. Repertoire diversity was comparably high in both naive subsets but much lower in memory CD8+ T cells. TRB CDR3s from CXCR3-positive naive cells showed higher hydrophobicity (lower Kidera factor 4), lower energy, and higher strength and volume indices than CXCR3-negative naive cells.

The sequence derives from a human donor in good health. Some clones in this sample may be carry-over from other donors' samples. Recombination joined TRBV28 with TRBJ2-7; TCRdb proposes TRBD2, but this gene call is untestable without DNA. Sequencing was carried out using naive CXCR3+ CD8+ T cells from blood. The cell subset or site label on this specimen signifies: CD45RO-CCR7+CD27+CD95- naive CD8+ T cells expressing CXCR3 (TNR3+). The CDR3 corresponds to CASSPRLAVRPYEQYF.